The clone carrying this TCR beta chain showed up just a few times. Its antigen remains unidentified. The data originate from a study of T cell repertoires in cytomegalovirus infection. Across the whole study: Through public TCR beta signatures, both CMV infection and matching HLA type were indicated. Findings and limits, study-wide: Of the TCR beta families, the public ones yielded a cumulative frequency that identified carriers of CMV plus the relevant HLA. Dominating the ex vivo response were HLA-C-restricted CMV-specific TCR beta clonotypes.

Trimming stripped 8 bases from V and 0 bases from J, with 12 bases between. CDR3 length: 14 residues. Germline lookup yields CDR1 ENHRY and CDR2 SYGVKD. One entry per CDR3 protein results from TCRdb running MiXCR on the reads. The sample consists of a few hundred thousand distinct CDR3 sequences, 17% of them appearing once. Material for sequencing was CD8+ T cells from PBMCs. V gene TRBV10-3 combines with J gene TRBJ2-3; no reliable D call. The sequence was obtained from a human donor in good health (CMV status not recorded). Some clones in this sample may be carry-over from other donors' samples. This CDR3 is CAISQDASTDTQYF. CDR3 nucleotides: TGTGCCATCTCCCAGGACGCTAGCACAGATACGCAGTATTTT.